The clone carrying this TCR beta chain has a count of ten or more. Antigen: not known. TCRdb independently ran MiXCR on the 5' RACE reads; one entry per CDR3 protein. Here the sample spans 200,000 to 300,000 distinct CDR3 sequences, about 10% being singletons. The data stem from a study of CD8 T cells in ankylosing spondylitis. Regarding the study as a whole: A TCR beta motif of fewer than 10 highly homologous variants seemed to mark ankylosing spondylitis blood. Several of the motif variants were reported before in synovial fluid and blood from reactive arthritis. Significant enrichment of disease-linked clones was reportedly seen in matched ankylosing spondylitis synovial fluid.

Germline values: CDR1 SGHRS, CDR2 YFSETQ. The CDR3 covers 14 residues. V lost 0 bases and J lost 4, with 9 bases in between. The chain couples TRBV5-1 to TRBJ2-3; a possible D gene is TRBD1 (6 bases). The receptor comes from a male donor with ankylosing spondylitis or in good health (not recorded which). The source material was blood, either unsorted or a sorted T cell fraction (not recorded which). The DNA of the CDR3 is TGCGCCAGCAGCTTGGAAACAGGGTCAGATACGCAGTATTTT. Amino acids: CASSLETGSDTQYF.